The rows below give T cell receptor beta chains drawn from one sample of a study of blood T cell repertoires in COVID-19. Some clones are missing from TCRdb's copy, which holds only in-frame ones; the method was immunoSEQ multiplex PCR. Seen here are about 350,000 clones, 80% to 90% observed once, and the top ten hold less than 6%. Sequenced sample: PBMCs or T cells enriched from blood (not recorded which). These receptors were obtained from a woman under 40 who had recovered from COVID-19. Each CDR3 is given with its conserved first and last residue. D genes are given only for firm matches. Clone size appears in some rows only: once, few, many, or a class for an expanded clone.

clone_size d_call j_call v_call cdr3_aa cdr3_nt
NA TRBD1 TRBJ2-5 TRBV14 CASSQPGQGTETQYF TGTGCCAGCAGCCAACCGGGACAGGGGACGGAGACCCAGTACTTC
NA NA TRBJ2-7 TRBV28 CASSLSGRGSSIYEQYF TGTGCCAGCAGTTTAAGCGGGCGCGGTTCATCTATCTACGAGCAGTACTTC
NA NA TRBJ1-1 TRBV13 CASSSRWIHTEAFF TGTGCCAGCAGCTCGCGGTGGATCCACACTGAAGCTTTCTTT
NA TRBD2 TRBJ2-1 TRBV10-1 CASSESGTSYNEQFF TGCGCCAGCAGTGAGTCCGGGACTAGTTACAATGAGCAGTTCTTC
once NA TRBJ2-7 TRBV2 CASSLDRPGTYEQYF TGTGCCAGCAGTCTTGACAGGCCGGGGACCTACGAGCAGTACTTC
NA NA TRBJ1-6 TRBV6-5 CASSYLQNNSPLHF TGTGCCAGCAGTTACTTACAGAATAATTCACCCCTCCACTTT
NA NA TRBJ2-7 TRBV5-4 CASSPDTGSTAYEQYF TGTGCCAGCAGTCCCGACACGGGGTCGACCGCCTACGAGCAGTACTTC
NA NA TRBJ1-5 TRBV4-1 CASSPRSKNQPQHF TGCGCCAGCAGCCCGCGGAGTAAAAATCAGCCCCAGCATTTT
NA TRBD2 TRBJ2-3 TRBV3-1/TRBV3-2 CASSQRGAGGTDTQYF TGTGCCAGCAGCCAAAGGGGAGCGGGGGGCACAGATACGCAGTATTTT
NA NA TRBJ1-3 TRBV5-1 CASSLWGLYSGNTIYF TGCGCCAGCAGCTTGTGGGGACTCTATAGTGGAAACACCATATATTTT
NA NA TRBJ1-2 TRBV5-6 CASSLDRDSGYTF TGTGCCAGCAGCTTGGACAGGGATTCTGGCTACACCTTC
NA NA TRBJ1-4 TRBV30 CAWSVQGSGEKLFF TGTGCCTGGAGTGTACAGGGCTCGGGGGAAAAACTGTTTTTT
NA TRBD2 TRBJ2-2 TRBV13 CASSMTLGTSGDTGELFF TGTGCCAGCAGCATGACCCTTGGGACTAGCGGGGACACCGGGGAGCTGTTTTTT
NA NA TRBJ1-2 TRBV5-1 CASSSPWTSYGYTF TGCGCCAGCAGCTCCCCCTGGACAAGTTATGGCTACACCTTC
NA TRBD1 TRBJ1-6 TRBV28 CASRPAQGAMNSPLHF TGTGCCAGCAGACCAGCACAGGGGGCGATGAATTCACCCCTCCACTTT
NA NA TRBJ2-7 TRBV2 CASLQSFPFGYF TGTGCCAGCTTACAGAGCTTCCCTTTTGGGTACTTC
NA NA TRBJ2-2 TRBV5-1 CASSLGRGGGELFF TGCGCCAGCAGCTTGGGTCGGGGAGGCGGGGAGCTGTTTTTT
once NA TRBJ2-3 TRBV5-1 CASSSQDTDTQYF TGCGCCAGCAGCTCCCAGGACACAGATACGCAGTATTTT
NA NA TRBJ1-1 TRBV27 CASSLQGPSTEAFF TGTGCCAGCAGTTTACAGGGCCCGAGCACTGAAGCTTTCTTT
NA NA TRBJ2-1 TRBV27 CASRDQGGFYNEQFF TGTGCCAGCAGGGATCAAGGCGGATTTTACAATGAGCAGTTCTTC
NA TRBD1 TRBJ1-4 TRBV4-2 CASSQPGQGNEKLFF TGTGCCAGCAGCCAACCGGGACAGGGGAATGAAAAACTGTTTTTT
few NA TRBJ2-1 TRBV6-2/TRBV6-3 CASSIGQLNEQFF TGTGCCAGCAGTATCGGACAGCTCAATGAGCAGTTCTTC
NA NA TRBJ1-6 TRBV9 CASSVGEGRYSPLHF TGTGCCAGCAGCGTGGGAGAGGGGAGGTATTCACCCCTCCACTTT
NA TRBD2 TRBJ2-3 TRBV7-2 CASSFWSGGRVSDTQYF TGTGCCAGCAGCTTTTGGTCAGGAGGGAGGGTTTCAGATACGCAGTATTTT
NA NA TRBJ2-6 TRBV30 CAWSHGSGANVLTF TGTGCCTGGAGTCACGGGTCTGGGGCCAACGTCCTGACTTTC
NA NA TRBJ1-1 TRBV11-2 CASSYRNPRDTRGTEAFF TGTGCCAGCAGCTACCGAAACCCCCGGGACACCCGCGGCACTGAAGCTTTCTTT
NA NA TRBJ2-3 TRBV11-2 CASRHRTDTQYF TGTGCCAGCAGGCACAGGACAGATACGCAGTATTTT
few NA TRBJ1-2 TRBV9 CASSGQITNYGYTF TGTGCCAGCAGCGGACAGATAACCAACTATGGCTACACCTTC
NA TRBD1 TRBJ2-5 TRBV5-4 CASSRDRSGETQYF TGTGCCAGCAGCCGGGACAGATCGGGAGAGACCCAGTACTTC
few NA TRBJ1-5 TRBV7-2 CASSKHTNQPQHF TGTGCCAGCAGCAAACATACGAATCAGCCCCAGCATTTT
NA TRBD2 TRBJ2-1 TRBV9 CASSSSTSGASYNEQFF TGTGCCAGCAGCTCCTCGACTAGCGGAGCTTCCTACAATGAGCAGTTCTTC
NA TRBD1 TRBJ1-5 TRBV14 CATGERGRRKGNQPQHF TGTGCCACCGGGGAGAGGGGGCGCAGGAAAGGCAATCAGCCCCAGCATTTT
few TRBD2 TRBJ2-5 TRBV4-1 CASSQGRAGGAETQYF TGCGCCAGCAGCCAAGGGAGAGCGGGGGGCGCAGAGACCCAGTACTTC
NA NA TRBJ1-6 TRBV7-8 CASSLGAGISPLHF TGTGCCAGCAGCTTAGGAGCAGGGATCTCACCCCTCCACTTT
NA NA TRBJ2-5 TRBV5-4 CASGTSLETQYF TGTGCCAGCGGAACTAGCTTGGAGACCCAGTACTTC
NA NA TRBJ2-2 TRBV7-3 CASSFLSTGELFF TGTGCCAGCAGCTTCTTGAGCACCGGGGAGCTGTTTTTT
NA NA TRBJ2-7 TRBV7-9 CASSSPLSGEQYF TGTGCCAGCAGCTCCCCCTTAAGCGGCGAGCAGTACTTC
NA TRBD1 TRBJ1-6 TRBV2 CASTLRGQVGSPLHF TGTGCCAGCACCCTAAGGGGGCAGGTCGGTTCACCCCTCCACTTT
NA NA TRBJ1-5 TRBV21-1 CASSKVLRGHSNQPQHF TGTGCCAGCAGCAAAGTCCTCAGGGGGCATAGCAATCAGCCCCAGCATTTT
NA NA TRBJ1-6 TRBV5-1 CASSWGAREGNSPLHF TGCGCCAGCAGCTGGGGCGCCCGGGAGGGAAATTCACCCCTCCACTTT
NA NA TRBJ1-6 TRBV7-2 CASSSRTVSPLHF TGTGCCAGCAGCTCCCGGACAGTTTCACCCCTCCACTTT
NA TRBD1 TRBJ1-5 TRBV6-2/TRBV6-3 CASSYIGAGTGYSNQPQHF TGTGCCAGCAGTTACATAGGGGCCGGGACAGGATATAGCAATCAGCCCCAGCATTTT
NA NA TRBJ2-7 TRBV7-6 CASSPGYEQYF TGTGCCAGCAGCCCCGGTTACGAGCAGTACTTC